The 4 T cell receptor beta chains below were found in one sample sequenced in a study of T cells in Graves' hyperthyroidism and ophthalmopathy. RNA transcripts provided the source from which TCR beta CDR3 regions were amplified. Using the HTBI primer set, a first-round RT-PCR was run on the TCR CDR3. TCRdb re-derived calls from the multiplex PCR reads in MiXCR, one entry per CDR3 protein. Among 450,000 to 700,000 distinct CDR3 sequences listed, 46% were seen once. The sequenced sample was peripheral blood or thyroid tissue (not recorded which). The receptor source for this set is an adult woman with Graves' disease, either hyperthyroidism or ophthalmopathy (not recorded which).

The sample holds many counts of this clonotype. V gene TRBV12-3 or TRBV12-4 combines with J gene TRBJ2-7; unclear D gene. CDR3 length: 14 residues. Trimming pared 6 bases from V and 0 bases from J, leaving 12 bases between. The CDR3 DNA reads as TGTGCCAGCAGCCTTTGGGTAGGCTCCTACGAGCAGTACTTC. This sequence encodes CASSLWVGSYEQYF.

Regarding this clonotype: The CDR3 ends on some other residue instead of the conserved phenylalanine or tryptophan, so this is likely a read error. The DNA is left out, because the CDR3 cannot be placed on it with certainty; the CDR3 is given as TCRdb lists it. The CDR3 is CASSSLARANY. This chain joins TRBV2 and TRBJ1-6; TRBD1 is taken as the D call from the table, unchecked against the DNA. The CDR3 is 11 amino acids long, termini counted. Per the germline V gene, CDR1 is SNHLY and CDR2 is FYNNEI.

This clonotype was detected only a few times. V usage is TRBV20-1 and J usage is TRBJ1-2; D call uncertain. This CDR3 is built from 10 residues. Germline CDR1 reads DFQATT; CDR2 reads SNEGSKA (reference sequence). Trimming pared 7 bases from V and 2 bases from J, leaving 5 bases between. CDR3 bases: TGCAGTGTTGGCAACTATGGCTACACCTTC. It codes for CSVGNYGYTF.

This clonotype has only a few counts. The V gene is TRBV29-1, the J gene TRBJ1-5, with D possibly being TRBD1 (5 bases). Germline CDR1 SQVTM, CDR2 ANQGSEA. The CDR3 spans 13 residues. The V gene lost 4 bases and the J gene lost 3 bases, with 10 bases spanning the gap. The CDR3 here is CSVVTATNQPQHF. The DNA for the CDR3 is TGCAGCGTTGTGACAGCGACCAATCAGCCCCAGCATTTT.